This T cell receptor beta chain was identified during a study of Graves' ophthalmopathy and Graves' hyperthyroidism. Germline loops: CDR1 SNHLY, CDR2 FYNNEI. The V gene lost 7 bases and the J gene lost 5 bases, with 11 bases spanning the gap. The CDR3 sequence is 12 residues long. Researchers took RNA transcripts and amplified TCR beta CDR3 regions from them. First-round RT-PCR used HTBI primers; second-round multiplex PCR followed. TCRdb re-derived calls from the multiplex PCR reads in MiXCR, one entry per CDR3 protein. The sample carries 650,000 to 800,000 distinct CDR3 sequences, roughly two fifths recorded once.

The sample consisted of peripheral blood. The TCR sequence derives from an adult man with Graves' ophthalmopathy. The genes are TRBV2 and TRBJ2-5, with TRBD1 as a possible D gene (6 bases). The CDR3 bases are TGTGCCAGCAACAGGGTGTTTGAGACCCAGTACTTC. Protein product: CASNRVFETQYF. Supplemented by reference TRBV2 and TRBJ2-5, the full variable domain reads EPEVTQTPSHQVTQMGQEVILRCVPISNHLYFYWYRQILGQKVEFLVSFYNNEISEKSEIFDDQFSVERPDGSNFTLKIRSTKLEDSAMYFCASNRVFETQYFGPGTRLLVL.